These 25 T cell receptor beta chains originate from one sample sequenced in a study of blood T cell repertoires in COVID-19 (TCRdb year 2020). Libraries were built with the immunoSEQ multiplex PCR assay. What TCRdb holds here is the immuneACCESS table cut down to in-frame rearrangements. Part of the clones is not present; checked against another copy, under half of the missing clones reflect an unresolved V gene, and the others are unexplained. This sample has 250,000 to 300,000 clones in its table, and around 90% of those were observed once. 0.75% to 1% of the sample belongs to the ten largest clones. Sample: PBMCs or T cells enriched from blood (not recorded which). The receptors derive from a young woman who had recovered from COVID-19.

The CDR3: CASSSPRGQRDEQYF. The CDR3, as DNA: TGTGCCAGCAGTTCTCCCAGGGGCCAGCGCGACGAGCAGTACTTC. The genes are TRBV27 and TRBJ2-7; tentative D call: TRBD1 (6 bases). This CDR3 spans 15 amino acids. Germline V lookup: CDR1 MNHEY, CDR2 SMNVEV (reference sequence). V was trimmed by 4 bases and J by 5 bases, leaving 18 bases between them.

This chain uses TRBV27 with TRBJ1-4; tentative D call: TRBD1 (5 bases). Germline CDR1 reads MNHEY; CDR2 reads SMNVEV (reference sequence). The CDR3 spans 17 residues. Deletions cut 8 bases from V and 8 bases from J, with 27 bases between. Written as DNA, the CDR3 is TGTGCCAGCCAGAGAGTTGGGGGGTCATACGTTACCGAAAAACTGTTTTTT. This sequence encodes CASQRVGGSYVTEKLFF.

The gene calls are TRBV5-5 and TRBJ2-1; 10 bases map to TRBD2. Germline loops: CDR1 SGHKS, CDR2 YYEKEE (reference sequence). Germline trimming cut 3 bases from V and 0 bases from J; bases unmatched to any gene: 3. This CDR3 has 16 residues. The CDR3 DNA sequence: TGTGCCAGCAGCTGGACTAGCGGACTCTCCTACAATGAGCAGTTCTTC. Protein product: CASSWTSGLSYNEQFF.

This chain uses TRBV5-1 with TRBJ2-1, with D perhaps TRBD2 (6 bases). CDR1 and CDR2 (germline): SGHRS, YFSETQ. V was clipped by 0 bases and J by 4 bases, with 17 bases between them. The CDR3 has 17 amino acids. The CDR3: CASSLGGGISGYNEQFF. The CDR3 DNA follows: TGCGCCAGCAGCTTGGGAGGTGGGATTAGCGGTTACAATGAGCAGTTCTTC.

V and J are TRBV21-1 and TRBJ2-7; the tabulated D call, TRBD1, remains unverified against the DNA. TRBV21-1 is shown as a pseudogene. The CDR3 is 16 amino acids. The CDR3 is CASSAPQITTSYEQYF. The CDR3 nucleotides are TGTGCCAGCAGCGCCCCTCAGATCACAACCTCGTACGAGCAGTACTTC.

V usage is TRBV15 and J usage is TRBJ2-5; a possible D gene is TRBD1 (5 bases). This CDR3 has 11 amino acids. With 4 bases removed from V and 5 bases from J, the gap between germline ends came to 5 bases. Per germline, CDR1 LNHNV and CDR2 YYDKDF (reference sequence). DNA of the CDR3: TGTGCCACCAGCAAGGGGGAGACCCAGTACTTC. Amino acid sequence: CATSKGETQYF. The variable domain in full, with the rest retrieved from reference TRBV15 and TRBJ2-5, is DAMVIQNPRYQVTQFGKPVTLSCSQTLNHNVMYWYQQKSSQAPKLLFHYYDKDFNNEADTPDNFQSRRPNTSFCFLDIRSPGLGDTAMYLCATSKGETQYFGPGTRLLVL.

The chain recombines TRBV19 with TRBJ2-1; D is uncertain. V lost 6 bases, J lost 7 bases, and 7 bases lay in between. The length of the CDR3 is 11 residues. CDR1 and CDR2 from the germline V gene are LNHDA and SQIVND (reference sequence). This CDR3 is CASRASNEQFF. In nucleotides, the CDR3 is TGTGCCAGTAGGGCCTCTAATGAGCAGTTCTTC.

The gene calls are TRBV28 and TRBJ1-1; D possibly corresponds to TRBD1 (5 bases). Trimming shortened V by 3 bases and J by 6 bases, and 17 bases separated the two germline ends. The CDR3 is 15 residues long. Germline V lookup: CDR1 MDHEN, CDR2 SYDVKM. CDR3 sequence: CASSFTVGGFPEAFF. CDR3 coding DNA: TGTGCCAGCAGTTTTACGGTCGGGGGATTCCCTGAAGCTTTCTTT.

The V gene is TRBV28, the J gene TRBJ1-2; D possibly corresponds to TRBD1 (5 bases). The V gene lost 1 base and the J gene lost 5 bases, with 11 bases spanning the gap. Germline V gene lookup returns CDR1 MDHEN and CDR2 SYDVKM. This CDR3 contains 14 residues. The DNA for the CDR3 is TGTGCCAGCAGTTTATCGGGGGTGGCATATGGCTACACCTTC. Residues: CASSLSGVAYGYTF.

This rearrangement joins TRBV11-2 to TRBJ2-4, with a weak D call TRBD2 (6 bases). The CDR3 spans 19 residues. CDR1 and CDR2 (germline): SGHAT, FQNNGV. The V end lost 2 bases, the J end lost 0 bases, and 20 bases lay between the germline ends. The DNA of the CDR3 is TGTGCCAGCAGCTTAACACGCGGGGAGGTCAGGCTAGCCAAAAACATTCAGTACTTC. As protein: CASSLTRGEVRLAKNIQYF.

A single count supports this clone. This chain connects TRBV19 to TRBJ1-1, with a possible D match to TRBD1 (5 bases). The CDR3 consists of 14 residues. V gave up 4 bases and J gave up 2 bases, with 11 bases separating them. Looked up from germline, CDR1 is LNHDA and CDR2 is SQIVND (reference sequence). CDR3 nucleotide sequence: TGTGCCAGTAGTAGTCCAGGGCACAACACTGAAGCTTTCTTT. Its protein is CASSSPGHNTEAFF.

V usage is TRBV7-2 and J usage is TRBJ1-1; no clear D. V was cut by 2 bases and J by 2 bases, with 6 bases left in between. The germline gives CDR1 SGHTA, CDR2 FQGNSA. The CDR3 runs 13 residues. The CDR3 loop is CASSLSLNTEAFF. CDR3 nucleotides: TGTGCCAGCAGCTTAAGTCTAAACACTGAAGCTTTCTTT.

The chain employs TRBV6-2 or TRBV6-3 and TRBJ1-1, with TRBD1 matching 10 bases. V lost 4 bases to trimming and J lost 6 bases; unmatched junction nucleotides: 8. CDR1 MNHEY and CDR2 SVGEGT come from the germline V gene. The CDR3 extends over 15 amino acids. The CDR3, as DNA: TGTGCCAGCAGTTTGACCGGGACAGGGGTTGCTGAAGCTTTCTTT. Its protein product is CASSLTGTGVAEAFF.

The chain is built from TRBV18 and TRBJ2-5; D remains unclear. The CDR3 contains 14 residues. V lost 4 bases and J 2 bases, leaving 11 bases between the germline ends. Germline V CDR1 and CDR2: KGHSH, LQKENI. The DNA of the CDR3 is TGTGCCAGCTCACACCGTCCCACTCAAGAGACCCAGTACTTC. It is translated as CASSHRPTQETQYF.

The chain has TRBV30 and TRBJ2-7, with D perhaps TRBD1 (6 bases). Per germline, CDR1 GTSNPN and CDR2 SVGIG (reference sequence). The V end was cut by 3 bases, the J end by 3 bases, with 15 bases between. The CDR3 sequence is 14 residues long. CDR3 sequence reads: CAWSPDSAYYEQYF. CDR3 DNA: TGTGCCTGGAGCCCGGACAGCGCCTACTACGAGCAGTACTTC.

The DNA of the CDR3 is TGTGCCAGCAGCCATCCAACCATCGACAGGGGCGGTAACACTGAAGCTTTCTTT. Translation: CASSHPTIDRGGNTEAFF. This sequence joins TRBV7-8 and TRBJ1-1, with TRBD1 matching 8 bases. The CDR3 covers 18 residues. The germline gives CDR1 SGHVS, CDR2 FQNEAQ. Trimming removed 5 bases from V and 2 bases from J; junction bases left unmatched: 16.

J is TRBJ2-7 and V is TRBV5-1, with D possibly matching TRBD1 (6 bases). V lost 0 bases to trimming and J lost 0 bases, with 13 bases between them. Germline V gene data show CDR1 as SGHRS and CDR2 as YFSETQ. The CDR3 runs 16 residues. CDR3 in amino acids: CASSLVGGPLSYEQYF. CDR3 bases: TGCGCCAGCAGCTTGGTAGGGGGTCCCCTCTCCTACGAGCAGTACTTC.

The chain links TRBV30 to TRBJ1-4; D is uncertain. Germline V gene lookup returns CDR1 GTSNPN and CDR2 SVGIG (reference sequence). Trimming took off 0 bases at V and 0 bases at J, with 11 bases between the two ends. The CDR3 runs to 16 residues. CDR3 loop: CAWSVPHGSTNEKLFF. The DNA of the CDR3 is TGTGCCTGGAGTGTCCCACACGGGTCAACTAATGAAAAACTGTTTTTT. Full variable domain (outside the CDR3, taken from reference TRBV30 and TRBJ1-4): SQTIHQWPATLVQPVGSPLSLECTVEGTSNPNLYWYRQAAGRGLQLLFYSVGIGQISSEVPQNLSASRPQDRQFILSSKKLLLSDSGFYLCAWSVPHGSTNEKLFFGSGTQLSVL.

The rearrangement joins TRBV5-6 to TRBJ2-2; 8 bases agree with TRBD1. In germline, CDR1 is SGHDT, CDR2 YYEEEE. CDR3 length: 16 residues. V lost 5 bases and J lost 3; bases outside the gene matches: 9. The CDR3 spells CASRPRTGLDTGELFF. In DNA form, the CDR3 reads TGTGCCAGCAGGCCTCGGACAGGGTTGGACACCGGGGAGCTGTTTTTT.

This clone was detected only once. The J gene is TRBJ2-3, the V gene TRBV7-9; D ambiguous. The CDR3 extends over 12 amino acids. Germline lookup yields CDR1 SEHNR and CDR2 FQNEAQ (reference sequence). The ends were cut back, 7 bases at V and 0 bases at J, with 5 bases in the middle. The CDR3 loop is CASTLSTDTQYF. For the CDR3, the DNA is TGTGCCAGCACCCTCAGCACAGATACGCAGTATTTT. Filled out from reference TRBV7-9 and TRBJ2-3, the complete variable domain reads DTGVSQNPRHKITKRGQNVTFRCDPISEHNRLYWYRQTLGQGPEFLTYFQNEAQLEKSRLLSDRFSAERPKGSFSTLEIQRTEQGDSAMYLCASTLSTDTQYFGPGTRLTVL.

V usage is TRBV18 and J usage is TRBJ1-3; no clear D gene. Trimming removed 5 bases from V and 0 bases from J, with 14 bases in between. Germline V gene sequence: CDR1 KGHSH, CDR2 LQKENI. This CDR3 is built from 16 residues. CDR3 nucleotide sequence: TGTGCCAGCTCATCTATAGCTTCCCCCTCTGGAAACACCATATATTTT. It encodes CASSSIASPSGNTIYF.

This clone was seen just once. V gene TRBV7-8 combines with J gene TRBJ2-1; possibly TRBD2 for D (6 bases). From germline, CDR1 is SGHVS and CDR2 FQNEAQ. The V end was cut by 1 base, the J end by 2 bases, with 12 bases between. The CDR3 contains 16 residues. CDR3 DNA sequence: TGTGCCAGCAGCTTAGGAACAGCGGGTACCTACAATGAGCAGTTCTTC. It codes for CASSLGTAGTYNEQFF.

V usage is TRBV5-1 and J usage is TRBJ2-7; 7 nucleotides line up with TRBD2. Trimming removed 1 base from V and 2 bases from J; junction bases left unmatched: 3. CDR3 length: 14 residues. Germline V CDR1 and CDR2: SGHRS, YFSETQ. Here the CDR3 reads CASSLSAGAYEQYF. In DNA, the CDR3 is TGCGCCAGCAGCTTGTCCGCGGGAGCCTACGAGCAGTACTTC.

The chain has TRBV18 and TRBJ1-5, with unresolved D. The V end was cut by 2 bases, the J end by 6 bases, with 11 bases between. The CDR3 spans 14 residues. Per the germline V gene, CDR1 is KGHSH and CDR2 is LQKENI. Here the CDR3 DNA reads TGTGCCAGCTCACCAGAAAAATGGAGTCAGCCCCAGCATTTT. Protein sequence: CASSPEKWSQPQHF. Drawing the rest from reference TRBV18 and TRBJ1-5, the complete variable domain is NAGVMQNPRHLVRRRGQEARLRCSPMKGHSHVYWYRQLPEEGLKFMVYLQKENIIDESGMPKERFSAEFPKEGPSILRIQQVVRGDSAAYFCASSPEKWSQPQHFGDGTRLSIL.

The chain links TRBV2 to TRBJ2-1; 10 positions match TRBD2. After removal of 6 bases from V and 4 bases from J, the junction contained 3 bases not matched to a gene. The CDR3 is 14 amino acids. Germline V gene data show CDR1 as SNHLY and CDR2 as FYNNEI. In nucleotides, the CDR3 is TGTGCCAGCAGGGGACTAGCGTGGTACAATGAGCAGTTCTTC. It yields the protein CASRGLAWYNEQFF. The complete variable domain, with remaining parts taken from reference TRBV2 and TRBJ2-1, reads EPEVTQTPSHQVTQMGQEVILRCVPISNHLYFYWYRQILGQKVEFLVSFYNNEISEKSEIFDDQFSVERPDGSNFTLKIRSTKLEDSAMYFCASRGLAWYNEQFFGPGTRLTVL.